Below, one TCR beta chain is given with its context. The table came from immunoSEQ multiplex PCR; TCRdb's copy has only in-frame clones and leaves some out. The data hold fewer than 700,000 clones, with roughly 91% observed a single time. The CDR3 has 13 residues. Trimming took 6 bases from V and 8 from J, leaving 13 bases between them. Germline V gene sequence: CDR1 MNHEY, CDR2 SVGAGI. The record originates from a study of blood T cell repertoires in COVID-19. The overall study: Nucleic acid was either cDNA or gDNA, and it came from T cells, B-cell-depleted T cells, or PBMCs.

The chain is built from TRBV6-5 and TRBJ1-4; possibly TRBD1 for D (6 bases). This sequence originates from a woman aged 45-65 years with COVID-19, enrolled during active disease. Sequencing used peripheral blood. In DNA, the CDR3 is TGTGCCAGCAGGGGGGCGTCAGGGGAAAAACTGTTTTTT. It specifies CASRGASGEKLFF.